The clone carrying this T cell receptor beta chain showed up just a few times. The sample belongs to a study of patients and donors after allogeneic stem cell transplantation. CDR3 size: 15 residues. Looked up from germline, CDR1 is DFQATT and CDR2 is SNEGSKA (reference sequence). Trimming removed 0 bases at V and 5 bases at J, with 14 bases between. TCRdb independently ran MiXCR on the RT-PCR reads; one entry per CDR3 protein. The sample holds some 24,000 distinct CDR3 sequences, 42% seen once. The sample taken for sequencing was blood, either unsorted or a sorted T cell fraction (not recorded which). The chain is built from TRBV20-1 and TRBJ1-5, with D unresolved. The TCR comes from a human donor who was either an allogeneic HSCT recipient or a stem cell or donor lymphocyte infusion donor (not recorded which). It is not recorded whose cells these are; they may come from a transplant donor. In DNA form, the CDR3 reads TGCAGTGCTAGAGATGGAAAGGGAGGAGATCAGCCCCAGCATTTT. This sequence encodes CSARDGKGGDQPQHF.